Listed below are T cell receptor beta chains from one sample, sequenced in a study of T cell responses to AZD1222 COVID-19 vaccine. Some clones are missing from TCRdb's copy, which holds only in-frame ones; the method was immunoSEQ multiplex PCR. The table includes roughly 95,000 clones, roughly 90% detected once. Here the sequenced sample was peripheral blood, taken on day 0 of AZD1222 vaccination. The source is an adult in good health. CDR3s include the opening cysteine and the closing phenylalanine or tryptophan. The D gene is left open where the match is weak. Size is omitted from some rows. Given values are once, few, many or a class for expanded clones.

CDR3 length: 17; V gene: TRBV4-2; clone size: NA; D gene: TRBD2; J gene: TRBJ2-2; CDR3 DNA: TGTGCCAGCAGCCAACAAAGGACTAGCGCGAACACCGGGGAGCTGTTTTTT; CDR3 protein: CASSQQRTSANTGELFF
CDR3 length: 12; V gene: TRBV14; clone size: once; D gene: NA; J gene: TRBJ2-7; CDR3 DNA: TGTGCCAGCAGCCATCAAACCTACGAGCAGTACTTC; CDR3 protein: CASSHQTYEQYF
CDR3 length: 15; V gene: TRBV5-1; clone size: NA; D gene: NA; J gene: TRBJ1-3; CDR3 DNA: TGCGCCAGCAGCTTTTCGGGAAGCTCTGGAAACACCATATATTTT; CDR3 protein: CASSFSGSSGNTIYF
CDR3 length: 16; V gene: TRBV28; clone size: NA; D gene: NA; J gene: TRBJ1-2; CDR3 DNA: TGTGCCAGCCTACCCTTCGGACCGTTATCAAACTATGGCTACACCTTC; CDR3 protein: CASLPFGPLSNYGYTF
CDR3 length: 17; V gene: TRBV7-3; clone size: NA; D gene: TRBD2; J gene: TRBJ2-5; CDR3 DNA: TGTGCCAGCAGCTTAAGCGGACTAGCGGGAGGGGGAGAGACCCAGTACTTC; CDR3 protein: CASSLSGLAGGGETQYF
CDR3 length: 14; V gene: TRBV5-4; clone size: NA; D gene: TRBD2; J gene: TRBJ2-7; CDR3 DNA: TGTGCCAGCAGCACTAGCGGGGGCTCCTACGAGCAGTACTTC; CDR3 protein: CASSTSGGSYEQYF
CDR3 length: 15; V gene: TRBV6-1; clone size: NA; D gene: TRBD1; J gene: TRBJ2-2; CDR3 DNA: TGTGCCAGCAGTGAAGGGACAGGGGACACCGGGGAGCTGTTTTTT; CDR3 protein: CASSEGTGDTGELFF
CDR3 length: 15; V gene: TRBV28; clone size: NA; D gene: NA; J gene: TRBJ1-6; CDR3 DNA: TGTGCCAGCAGTCCCTCCCTGGGCCGAGGTTCACCCCTCCACTTT; CDR3 protein: CASSPSLGRGSPLHF
CDR3 length: 13; V gene: TRBV14; clone size: NA; D gene: NA; J gene: TRBJ1-6; CDR3 DNA: TGTGCCAGCAGCTCAATCCCAAATTCACCCCTCCACTTT; CDR3 protein: CASSSIPNSPLHF
CDR3 length: 12; V gene: TRBV10-3; clone size: once; D gene: NA; J gene: TRBJ1-2; CDR3 DNA: TGTGCCATCGTTTCAGGGAACTATGGCTACACCTTC; CDR3 protein: CAIVSGNYGYTF
CDR3 length: 14; V gene: TRBV28; clone size: once; D gene: TRBD1; J gene: TRBJ1-4; CDR3 DNA: TGTGCCAGCAGTGGGACAGCGAGGACAGAAAAACTGTTTTTT; CDR3 protein: CASSGTARTEKLFF
CDR3 length: 16; V gene: TRBV19; clone size: NA; D gene: NA; J gene: TRBJ1-2; CDR3 DNA: TGTGCCAGTCTTACTACAGCCGGCAGGGTCGGCTATGGCTACACCTTC; CDR3 protein: CASLTTAGRVGYGYTF
CDR3 length: 15; V gene: TRBV5-4; clone size: NA; D gene: TRBD1; J gene: TRBJ1-6; CDR3 DNA: TGTGCCAGCAGCTCAGCCGGACAGGGTAATTCACCCCTCCACTTT; CDR3 protein: CASSSAGQGNSPLHF
CDR3 length: 18; V gene: TRBV11-2; clone size: few; D gene: TRBD2; J gene: TRBJ2-7; CDR3 DNA: TGTGCCAGCAGCTTAAGGACGGGGGGGCGGGACCTCCCCTACGAGCAGTACTTC; CDR3 protein: CASSLRTGGRDLPYEQYF
CDR3 length: 15; V gene: TRBV24-1; clone size: NA; D gene: TRBD2; J gene: TRBJ2-1; CDR3 DNA: TGTGCCACTGTAGGGACTAGCGGGGACTACAATGAGCAGTTCTTC; CDR3 protein: CATVGTSGDYNEQFF
CDR3 length: 18; V gene: TRBV9; clone size: NA; D gene: TRBD1; J gene: TRBJ1-1; CDR3 DNA: TGTGCCAGCAGCGTCGGTTTTCAGGGGGCGGCTGTGAACACTGAAGCTTTCTTT; CDR3 protein: CASSVGFQGAAVNTEAFF
CDR3 length: 13; V gene: TRBV9; clone size: NA; D gene: NA; J gene: TRBJ2-1; CDR3 DNA: TGTGCCAGCAGCGTAAGGGGGGAGGATGAGCAGTTCTTC; CDR3 protein: CASSVRGEDEQFF
CDR3 length: 15; V gene: TRBV5-4; clone size: NA; D gene: NA; J gene: TRBJ2-3; CDR3 DNA: TGTGCCAGCAGCTTGGGCAGGACCGACACAGATACGCAGTATTTT; CDR3 protein: CASSLGRTDTDTQYF
CDR3 length: 16; V gene: TRBV9; clone size: NA; D gene: TRBD1; J gene: TRBJ1-4; CDR3 DNA: TGTGCCAGCAGCGCCAAGACAGGGGAGTTACTTGAAAAACTGTTTTTT; CDR3 protein: CASSAKTGELLEKLFF
CDR3 length: 16; V gene: TRBV25-1; clone size: NA; D gene: NA; J gene: TRBJ2-1; CDR3 DNA: TGTGCCAGCAGTCAAGGAGACACAGACTCCTACAATGAGCAGTTCTTC; CDR3 protein: CASSQGDTDSYNEQFF
CDR3 length: 15; V gene: TRBV5-1; clone size: NA; D gene: TRBD1; J gene: TRBJ2-5; CDR3 DNA: TGCGCCAGCGGTAGGACAGGGGATTACCAAGAGACCCAGTACTTC; CDR3 protein: CASGRTGDYQETQYF
CDR3 length: 14; V gene: TRBV18; clone size: NA; D gene: NA; J gene: TRBJ1-5; CDR3 DNA: TGTGCCAGCTCACCCTCCGAACAGAATCAGCCCCAGCATTTT; CDR3 protein: CASSPSEQNQPQHF
CDR3 length: 12; V gene: TRBV5-1; clone size: NA; D gene: NA; J gene: TRBJ1-1; CDR3 DNA: TGCGCCAGCAGCTTGGAGGGGACAGAAGCTTTCTTT; CDR3 protein: CASSLEGTEAFF
CDR3 length: 12; V gene: TRBV7-9; clone size: NA; D gene: NA; J gene: TRBJ2-2; CDR3 DNA: TGTGCCAGCACCCATGGCACCGGGGAGCTGTTTTTT; CDR3 protein: CASTHGTGELFF
CDR3 length: 17; V gene: TRBV7-9; clone size: NA; D gene: NA; J gene: TRBJ2-4; CDR3 DNA: TGTGCCAGCAGCCCACCTCTGACTGGCGTAGCCAAAAACATTCAGTACTTC; CDR3 protein: CASSPPLTGVAKNIQYF
CDR3 length: 16; V gene: TRBV27; clone size: NA; D gene: NA; J gene: TRBJ2-1; CDR3 DNA: TGTGCCAGCAGTTTATTCCAGACAGGTGCCTACAATGAGCAGTTCTTC; CDR3 protein: CASSLFQTGAYNEQFF
CDR3 length: 20; V gene: TRBV10-3; clone size: NA; D gene: NA; J gene: TRBJ1-3; CDR3 DNA: TGTGCCATCAGTGAGTCGAAGGGTGGCAGCGCTCTCTCTTCTGGAAACACCATATATTTT; CDR3 protein: CAISESKGGSALSSGNTIYF
CDR3 length: 13; V gene: TRBV30; clone size: NA; D gene: NA; J gene: TRBJ2-1; CDR3 DNA: TGTGCCTGGAGGGCACCTTCCTACAATGAGCAGTTCTTC; CDR3 protein: CAWRAPSYNEQFF
CDR3 length: 16; V gene: TRBV7-3; clone size: NA; D gene: TRBD2; J gene: TRBJ2-1; CDR3 DNA: TGTGCCAGCAGCTTATTAGCGGGAACTAACCACAATGAGCAGTTCTTC; CDR3 protein: CASSLLAGTNHNEQFF
CDR3 length: 16; V gene: TRBV4-3; clone size: NA; D gene: TRBD2; J gene: TRBJ2-1; CDR3 DNA: TGCGCCAGCAGCCAGGATAGCGGGAGCTCCTACAATGAGCAGTTCTTC; CDR3 protein: CASSQDSGSSYNEQFF
CDR3 length: 14; V gene: TRBV18; clone size: NA; D gene: NA; J gene: TRBJ1-2; CDR3 DNA: TGTGCCAGCTCACCGGTAGACGGGAGTTATGGCTACACCTTC; CDR3 protein: CASSPVDGSYGYTF
CDR3 length: 13; V gene: TRBV14; clone size: NA; D gene: TRBD1; J gene: TRBJ2-2; CDR3 DNA: TGTGCCAGCAGGGAACAGGGGACCGGGGAGCTGTTTTTT; CDR3 protein: CASREQGTGELFF
CDR3 length: 15; V gene: TRBV7-9; clone size: NA; D gene: NA; J gene: TRBJ1-4; CDR3 DNA: TGTGCCAGCAGCTCCACCCAGGGTGGTAATGAAAAACTGTTTTTT; CDR3 protein: CASSSTQGGNEKLFF
CDR3 length: 13; V gene: TRBV5-1; clone size: NA; D gene: NA; J gene: TRBJ2-5; CDR3 DNA: TGCGCCAGCAGCTTAACAACCAAAGAGACCCAGTACTTC; CDR3 protein: CASSLTTKETQYF
CDR3 length: 16; V gene: TRBV3-1/TRBV3-2; clone size: few; D gene: NA; J gene: TRBJ2-1; CDR3 DNA: TGTGCCAGCAGCACAGGACCGGGACTTAGAAACAATGAGCAGTTCTTC; CDR3 protein: CASSTGPGLRNNEQFF
CDR3 length: 16; V gene: TRBV28; clone size: NA; D gene: NA; J gene: TRBJ1-5; CDR3 DNA: TGTGCCAGCAGACATGCTTCCGGGGGGTTCAATCAGCCCCAGCATTTT; CDR3 protein: CASRHASGGFNQPQHF
CDR3 length: 16; V gene: TRBV7-9; clone size: NA; D gene: NA; J gene: TRBJ1-4; CDR3 DNA: TGTGCCAGCAGCCAAAACCTCCCTGGGGCTAATGAAAAACTGTTTTTT; CDR3 protein: CASSQNLPGANEKLFF
CDR3 length: 14; V gene: TRBV15; clone size: NA; D gene: NA; J gene: TRBJ1-5; CDR3 DNA: TGTGCCACCAGCAGAATTGGGGGGGATCAGCCCCAGCATTTT; CDR3 protein: CATSRIGGDQPQHF
CDR3 length: 17; V gene: TRBV28; clone size: NA; D gene: TRBD1; J gene: TRBJ1-2; CDR3 DNA: TGTGCCAGCAGTTTAGTCGGGACAGGCTTATTGTCCTATGGCTACACCTTC; CDR3 protein: CASSLVGTGLLSYGYTF
CDR3 length: 12; V gene: TRBV30; clone size: NA; D gene: NA; J gene: TRBJ2-3; CDR3 DNA: TGTGCCTGGAGTAAAAGCACAGATACGCAGTATTTT; CDR3 protein: CAWSKSTDTQYF
CDR3 length: 12; V gene: TRBV12-3/TRBV12-4; clone size: NA; D gene: NA; J gene: TRBJ1-6; CDR3 DNA: TGTGCCAGCAGTTTATTGGGGGACGAACTCCACTTT; CDR3 protein: CASSLLGDELHF
CDR3 length: 20; V gene: TRBV24-1; clone size: NA; D gene: NA; J gene: TRBJ2-1; CDR3 DNA: TGTGCCACCAGTGCCGTAAGAGGGGACTCCGGGACTGCCAACTACAATGAGCAGTTCTTC; CDR3 protein: CATSAVRGDSGTANYNEQFF
CDR3 length: 16; V gene: TRBV5-1; clone size: NA; D gene: NA; J gene: TRBJ1-6; CDR3 DNA: TGCGCCAGCAGCTTGGAGATGGTCTCCTATAATTCACCCCTCCACTTT; CDR3 protein: CASSLEMVSYNSPLHF
CDR3 length: 12; V gene: TRBV27; clone size: NA; D gene: TRBD1; J gene: TRBJ1-4; CDR3 DNA: TGTGCCAGCAGTCCAGGACAGGGCACACTGTTTTTT; CDR3 protein: CASSPGQGTLFF
CDR3 length: 16; V gene: TRBV28; clone size: NA; D gene: NA; J gene: TRBJ1-5; CDR3 DNA: TGTGCCAGCAGCGATAGAGATCAGGGGACCAATCAGCCCCAGCATTTT; CDR3 protein: CASSDRDQGTNQPQHF
CDR3 length: 15; V gene: TRBV21-1; clone size: NA; D gene: NA; J gene: TRBJ1-3; CDR3 DNA: TGTGCCAGCAGCAAGTTCCCTCCGTGTGGAAACACCATATATTTT; CDR3 protein: CASSKFPPCGNTIYF
CDR3 length: 13; V gene: TRBV18; clone size: NA; D gene: NA; J gene: TRBJ2-7; CDR3 DNA: TGTGCCAGCTCACCGGACTCGGGGCTCGAGCAGTACTTC; CDR3 protein: CASSPDSGLEQYF
CDR3 length: 13; V gene: TRBV4-1; clone size: few; D gene: NA; J gene: TRBJ1-4; CDR3 DNA: TGCGCCAGCAGCTGGACCGTGGGGGAAAAACTGTTTTTT; CDR3 protein: CASSWTVGEKLFF
CDR3 length: 19; V gene: TRBV18; clone size: NA; D gene: TRBD2; J gene: TRBJ2-1; CDR3 DNA: TGTGCCAGCTCATCACTTACTACTAGCGGGAGGGACTCCTACAATGAGCAGTTCTTC; CDR3 protein: CASSSLTTSGRDSYNEQFF
CDR3 length: 13; V gene: TRBV11-2; clone size: NA; D gene: TRBD1; J gene: TRBJ2-7; CDR3 DNA: TGTGCCAGCAGTCGGGACAGGCTCTACGAGCAGTACTTC; CDR3 protein: CASSRDRLYEQYF
CDR3 length: 14; V gene: TRBV10-3; clone size: NA; D gene: NA; J gene: TRBJ1-4; CDR3 DNA: TGTGCCATCAGGGTACAGGGCTATAATGAAAAACTGTTTTTT; CDR3 protein: CAIRVQGYNEKLFF
CDR3 length: 14; V gene: TRBV7-9; clone size: NA; D gene: NA; J gene: TRBJ1-3; CDR3 DNA: TGTGCCAGCAGCTTGCGGCTCTCTGGAAACACCATATATTTT; CDR3 protein: CASSLRLSGNTIYF
CDR3 length: 13; V gene: TRBV4-2; clone size: NA; D gene: NA; J gene: TRBJ1-3; CDR3 DNA: TGTGCCAGCAGCCCCAGGGAGGGGGACACCATATATTTT; CDR3 protein: CASSPREGDTIYF
CDR3 length: 12; V gene: TRBV10-2; clone size: NA; D gene: NA; J gene: TRBJ2-7; CDR3 DNA: TGCGCCAGCAATGACAGGTTGGGGGAGCAGTACTTC; CDR3 protein: CASNDRLGEQYF
CDR3 length: 13; V gene: TRBV19; clone size: NA; D gene: NA; J gene: TRBJ1-1; CDR3 DNA: TGTGCCAGTAAGAGGCAGCCCCTTGAGGGAGCTTTCTTT; CDR3 protein: CASKRQPLEGAFF